The present T cell receptor (beta chain) was sequenced within a study of radiation and T cells in renal cell carcinoma. Study as a whole: Nephrectomy followed 15 Gy stereotactic body radiation by 4 weeks. Study-level findings and limits: No pretreatment tumor biopsies were available for baseline clonotypes. From baseline, blood top tumor clonotypes peaked at 2 weeks post-radiation.

The method was immunoSEQ multiplex PCR; TCRdb's version includes in-frame clones alone and lacks a portion of them. The sample has tens of thousands of clones, 82% seen once; the top ten hold 5% to 7.5%. About this clone itself: Its matching antigen is unknown.

The V end was cut by 5 bases, the J end by 1 base, with 15 bases between. The length of the CDR3 is 15 residues. CDR1 and CDR2 (germline): SGHRS, YFSETQ. Time point: baseline pretreatment blood. Treatment in this sample: 15 Gy SBRT to primary tumor, nephrectomy 4 weeks later. Radiation-treated patients gave blood at baseline, week 2 and week 4. The clonotype originates from a man in his sixties with renal cell carcinoma. The chain recombines TRBV5-1 with TRBJ2-5; D perhaps matches TRBD1 (6 bases). Sequenced material: blood, taken from a patient whose treatment included radiotherapy and nephrectomy. This chain's CDR3 is CASSRNTGSQETQYF. CDR3 DNA sequence: TGCGCCAGCAGTCGGAATACAGGGAGCCAAGAGACCCAGTACTTC.